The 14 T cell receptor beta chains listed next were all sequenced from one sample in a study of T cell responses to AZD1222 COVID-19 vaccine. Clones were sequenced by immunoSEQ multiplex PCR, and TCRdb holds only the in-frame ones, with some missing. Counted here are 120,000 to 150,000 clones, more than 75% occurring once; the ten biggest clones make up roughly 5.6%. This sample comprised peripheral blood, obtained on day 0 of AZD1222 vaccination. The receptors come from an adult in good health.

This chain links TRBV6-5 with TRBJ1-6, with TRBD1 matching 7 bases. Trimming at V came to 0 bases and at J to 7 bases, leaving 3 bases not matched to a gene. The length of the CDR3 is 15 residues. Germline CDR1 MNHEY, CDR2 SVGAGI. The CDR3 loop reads CASSYSTGPNSPLHF. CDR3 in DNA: TGTGCCAGCAGTTACTCGACAGGGCCCAATTCACCCCTCCACTTT.

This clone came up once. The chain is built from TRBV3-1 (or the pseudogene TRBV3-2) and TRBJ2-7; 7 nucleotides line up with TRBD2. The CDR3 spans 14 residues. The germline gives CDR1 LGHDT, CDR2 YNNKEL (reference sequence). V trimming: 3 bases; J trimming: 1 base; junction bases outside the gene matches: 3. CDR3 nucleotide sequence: TGTGCCAGCAGCCAGACGGGGGGTTCCTACGAGCAGTACTTC. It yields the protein CASSQTGGSYEQYF.

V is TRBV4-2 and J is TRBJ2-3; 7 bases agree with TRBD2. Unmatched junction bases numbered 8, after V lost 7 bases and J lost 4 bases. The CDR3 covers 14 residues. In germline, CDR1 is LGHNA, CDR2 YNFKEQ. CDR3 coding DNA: TGTGCCAGCAACAACATTCTAGCGGCAGATACGCAGTATTTT. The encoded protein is CASNNILAADTQYF.

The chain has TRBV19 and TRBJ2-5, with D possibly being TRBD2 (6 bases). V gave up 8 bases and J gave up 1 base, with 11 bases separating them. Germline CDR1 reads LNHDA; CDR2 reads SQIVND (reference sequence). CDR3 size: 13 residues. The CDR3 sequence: CASESTSQETQYF. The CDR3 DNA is TGTGCCAGTGAATCGACTAGCCAAGAGACCCAGTACTTC.

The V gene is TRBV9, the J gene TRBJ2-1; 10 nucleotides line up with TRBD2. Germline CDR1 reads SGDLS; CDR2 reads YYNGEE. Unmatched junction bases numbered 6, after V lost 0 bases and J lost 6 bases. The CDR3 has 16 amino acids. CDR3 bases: TGTGCCAGCAGCGTAGGAGCGGGGGGGCTGGTCAATGAGCAGTTCTTC. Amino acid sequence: CASSVGAGGLVNEQFF.

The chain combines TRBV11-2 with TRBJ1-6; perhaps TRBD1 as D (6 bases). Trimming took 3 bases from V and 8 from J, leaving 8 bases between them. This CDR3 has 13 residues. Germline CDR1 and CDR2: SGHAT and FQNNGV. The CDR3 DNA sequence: TGTGCCAGCAGCTTCCCAGGGGATTCACCCCTCCACTTT. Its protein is CASSFPGDSPLHF. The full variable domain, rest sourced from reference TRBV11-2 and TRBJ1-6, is EAGVAQSPRYKIIEKRQSVAFWCNPISGHATLYWYQQILGQGPKLLIQFQNNGVVDDSQLPKDRFSAERLKGVDSTLKIQPAKLEDSAVYLCASSFPGDSPLHFGNGTRLTVT.

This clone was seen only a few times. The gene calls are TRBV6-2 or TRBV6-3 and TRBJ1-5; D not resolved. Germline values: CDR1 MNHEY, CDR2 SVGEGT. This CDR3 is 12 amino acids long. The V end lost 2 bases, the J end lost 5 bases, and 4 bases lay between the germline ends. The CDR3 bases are TGTGCCAGCAGTTACGGGGATCAGCCCCAGCATTTT. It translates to CASSYGDQPQHF.

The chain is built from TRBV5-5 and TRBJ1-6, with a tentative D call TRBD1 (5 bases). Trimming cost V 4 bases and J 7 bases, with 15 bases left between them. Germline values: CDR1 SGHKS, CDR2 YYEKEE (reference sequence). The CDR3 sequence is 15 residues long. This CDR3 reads CASSGIQGWNSPLHF. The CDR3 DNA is TGTGCCAGCAGCGGAATTCAGGGATGGAATTCACCCCTCCACTTT.

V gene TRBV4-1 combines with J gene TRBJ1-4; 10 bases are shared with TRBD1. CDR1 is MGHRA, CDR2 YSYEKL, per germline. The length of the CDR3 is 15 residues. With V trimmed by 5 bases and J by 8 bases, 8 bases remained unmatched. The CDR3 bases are TGCGCCAGCAGCTCCCCCGAGACAGGGGGCGAAAAACTGTTTTTT. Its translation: CASSSPETGGEKLFF.

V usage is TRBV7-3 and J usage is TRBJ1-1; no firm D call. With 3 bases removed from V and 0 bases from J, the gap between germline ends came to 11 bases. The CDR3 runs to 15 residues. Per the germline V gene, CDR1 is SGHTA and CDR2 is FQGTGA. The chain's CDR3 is CASSLRVQMNTEAFF. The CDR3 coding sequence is TGTGCCAGCAGCTTGAGGGTCCAGATGAACACTGAAGCTTTCTTT.

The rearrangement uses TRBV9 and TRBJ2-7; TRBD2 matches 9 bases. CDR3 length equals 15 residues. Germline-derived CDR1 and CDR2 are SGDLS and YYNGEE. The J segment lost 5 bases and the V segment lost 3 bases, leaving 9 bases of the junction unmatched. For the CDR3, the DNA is TGTGCCAGCAGCGCCAGCGGGGGGATCGTCCACGAGCAGTACTTC. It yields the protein CASSASGGIVHEQYF.

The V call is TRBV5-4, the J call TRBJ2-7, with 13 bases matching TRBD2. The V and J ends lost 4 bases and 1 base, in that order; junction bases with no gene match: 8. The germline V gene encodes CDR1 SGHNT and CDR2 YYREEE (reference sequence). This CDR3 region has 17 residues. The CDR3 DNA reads TGTGCCAGCAGCGATAGGACTAGCGGGAGTAAGTCCTACGAGCAGTACTTC. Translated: CASSDRTSGSKSYEQYF.

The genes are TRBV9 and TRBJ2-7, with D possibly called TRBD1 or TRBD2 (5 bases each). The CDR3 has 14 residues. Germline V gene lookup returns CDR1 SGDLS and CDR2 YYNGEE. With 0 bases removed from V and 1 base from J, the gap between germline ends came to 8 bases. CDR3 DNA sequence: TGTGCCAGCAGCGTAGAGGGACGGTCCTACGAGCAGTACTTC. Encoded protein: CASSVEGRSYEQYF. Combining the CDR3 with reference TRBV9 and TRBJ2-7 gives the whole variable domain DSGVTQTPKHLITATGQRVTLRCSPRSGDLSVYWYQQSLDQGLQFLIQYYNGEERAKGNILERFSAQQFPDLHSELNLSSLELGDSALYFCASSVEGRSYEQYFGPGTRLTVT.

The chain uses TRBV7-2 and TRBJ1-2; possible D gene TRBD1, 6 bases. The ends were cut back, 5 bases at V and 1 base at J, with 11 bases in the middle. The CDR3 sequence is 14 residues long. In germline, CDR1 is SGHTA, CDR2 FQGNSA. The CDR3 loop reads CASSKTRGNYGYTF. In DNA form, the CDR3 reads TGTGCCAGCAGCAAGACCAGGGGTAACTATGGCTACACCTTC.